This T cell receptor (beta chain) comes out of a study of cytomegalovirus exposure and HLA in healthy donors. Looking at the study overall: Drawn from HLA-typed donors, 83 million or so unique TCRs were held in an early data release. Whole-study findings and limits: In a later analysis, productive TCRs from donors in an Asian-associated ancestry cluster reportedly carried fewer N-insertions than the cohort mean. A later analysis revealed that TCR association rates differed between HLA loci, peaking at DRB1 and bottoming out at HLA-C.

PCR used 60 Vbeta primers and 13 Jbeta primers. Clones were sequenced by immunoSEQ multiplex PCR, and TCRdb holds only the in-frame ones, with some missing. The sample has 59,000 or so clones; roughly 75% are singletons. This clone came up a few times. Its antigen is not identified. This CDR3 has 14 amino acids. The V gene lost 1 base and the J gene lost 4 bases, with 11 bases spanning the gap. From germline, CDR1 is MNHEY and CDR2 SVGAGI. The chain has TRBV6-5 and TRBJ2-7, with D tentatively TRBD2 (5 bases). This sequence originates from a young man in good health and CMV-seropositive. Sequenced: PBMCs. The CDR3 region is CASSYLLGSYEQYF. The CDR3 DNA follows: TGTGCCAGCAGTTACTTATTAGGGAGTTACGAGCAGTACTTC.